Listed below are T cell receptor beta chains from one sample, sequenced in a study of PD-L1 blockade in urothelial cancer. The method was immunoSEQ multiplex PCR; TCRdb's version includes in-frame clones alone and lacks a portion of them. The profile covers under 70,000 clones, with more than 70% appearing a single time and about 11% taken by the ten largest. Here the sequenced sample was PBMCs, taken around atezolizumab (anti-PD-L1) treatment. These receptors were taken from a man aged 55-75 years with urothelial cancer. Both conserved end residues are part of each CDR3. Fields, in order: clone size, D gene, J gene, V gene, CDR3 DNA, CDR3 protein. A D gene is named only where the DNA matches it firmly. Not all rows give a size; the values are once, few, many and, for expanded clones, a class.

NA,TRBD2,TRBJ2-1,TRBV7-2,TGTGCCAGCAGCTTAGCCATGGGACTAGCGGGAAGGGGTGAGCAGTTCTTC,CASSLAMGLAGRGEQFF
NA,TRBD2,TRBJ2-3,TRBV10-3,TGTGCCATCAGTGGCCTAGCGGGAACCGATACGCAGTATTTT,CAISGLAGTDTQYF
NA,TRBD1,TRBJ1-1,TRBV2,TGTGCCAGCAGCCGGGACAGGGACACTGAAGCTTTCTTT,CASSRDRDTEAFF
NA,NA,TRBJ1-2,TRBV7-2,TGTGCCAGCAGGCCAACAGGGCCTCCTAACTATGGCTACACCTTC,CASRPTGPPNYGYTF
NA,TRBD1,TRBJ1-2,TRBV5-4,TGTGCCAGCACCACAGGGGAACCTTATGGCTACACCTTC,CASTTGEPYGYTF
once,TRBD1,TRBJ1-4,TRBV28,TGTGCCAGCAGGACAGGGGGTCGGGATAATGAAAAACTGTTTTTT,CASRTGGRDNEKLFF
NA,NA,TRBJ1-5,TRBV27,TGTGCCAGCAGTTACAGGGCTAATCAGCCCCAGCATTTT,CASSYRANQPQHF
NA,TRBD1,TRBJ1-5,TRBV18,TGTGCCAGCTCACCGGGACAGGAGACAAGTCAGCCCCAGCATTTT,CASSPGQETSQPQHF
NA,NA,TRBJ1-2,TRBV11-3,TGTGCCAGCAGTCAGGGGAACTATGGCTACACCTTC,CASSQGNYGYTF
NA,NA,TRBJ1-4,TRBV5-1,TGCGCCAGCAGCTTGGGCCGGTCTAATGAAAAACTGTTTTTT,CASSLGRSNEKLFF
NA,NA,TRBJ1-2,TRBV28,TGTGCCAGCATCTCCGCGGGATGGGGCTACACCTTC,CASISAGWGYTF
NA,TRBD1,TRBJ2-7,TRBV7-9,TGTGCCAGCAGCTCGTCGACAGGGTTCCTCTCCTACGAGCAGTACTTC,CASSSSTGFLSYEQYF
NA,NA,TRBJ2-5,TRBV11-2,TGTGCCACCGTGACAGGCCTATCCTGGTACCAAGAGACCCAGTACTTC,CATVTGLSWYQETQYF
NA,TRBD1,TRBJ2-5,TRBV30,TGTGCCTCCCGGACAGGGCACACGACCCAGTACTTC,CASRTGHTTQYF
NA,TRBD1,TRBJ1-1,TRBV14,TGTGCCAGCAGCCCCCGTCCGGGACAGGGAAACACTGAAGCTTTCTTT,CASSPRPGQGNTEAFF
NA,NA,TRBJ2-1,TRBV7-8,TGTGCCAGCAGCTTAGAAAGAGATCTCAATGAGCAGTTCTTC,CASSLERDLNEQFF
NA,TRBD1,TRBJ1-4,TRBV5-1,TGCGCCAGCAGCCGGGACAGTATTAATGAAAAACTGTTTTTT,CASSRDSINEKLFF
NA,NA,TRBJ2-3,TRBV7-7,TGTGCTAGCTCCCCCCCTGGCAGGGGTTGGGATACGCAGTATTTT,CASSPPGRGWDTQYF
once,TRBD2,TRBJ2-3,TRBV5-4,TGTGCCAGCAGCTCCGCGGGGGACGACACAGATACGCAGTATTTT,CASSSAGDDTDTQYF
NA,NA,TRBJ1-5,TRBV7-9,TGTGCCAGCAGCCCGGGACTCGGGGATCAGCCCCAGCATTTT,CASSPGLGDQPQHF
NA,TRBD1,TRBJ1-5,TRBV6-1,TGTGCCAGCAGTGCACGTGGACAGGTGTTCCAGCCCCAGCATTTT,CASSARGQVFQPQHF
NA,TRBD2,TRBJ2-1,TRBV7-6,TGTGCCAGCAGCTTAGCGGCGGATGCTAGCGGGGGGTTTTGGAATGAGCAGTTCTTC,CASSLAADASGGFWNEQFF
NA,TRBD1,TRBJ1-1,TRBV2,TGTGCCAGAGGGACAGCGAACACTGAAGCTTTCTTT,CARGTANTEAFF
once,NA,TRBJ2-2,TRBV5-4,TGTGCCAGCAGCTCAGGAAGGTTGCGGGCCTCATCCGGGGAGCTGTTTTTT,CASSSGRLRASSGELFF
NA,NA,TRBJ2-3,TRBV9,TGTGCCAGCAGCTCACACAGGATCCCCACAGATACGCAGTATTTT,CASSSHRIPTDTQYF
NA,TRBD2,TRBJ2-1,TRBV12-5,TGTGCTAGTGGTTTGGACTCGACCGGGACTAGCGTTAGTGAGCAGTTCTTC,CASGLDSTGTSVSEQFF
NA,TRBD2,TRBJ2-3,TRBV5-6,TGTGCCAGCAGCTTCCCTGGACTAGCGGGGTTGGGAGATACGCAGTATTTT,CASSFPGLAGLGDTQYF
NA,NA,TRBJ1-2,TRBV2,TGTGCCAGCAACGAACGGGGGGCAGTCTATGGCTACACCTTC,CASNERGAVYGYTF
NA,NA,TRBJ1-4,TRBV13,TGTGCCAGCAGCTTCCCAGGGGATAGGGAACTGTTTTTT,CASSFPGDRELFF
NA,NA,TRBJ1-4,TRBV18,TGTGCCAGCTCACCACGGCGGGAGGGTGAAAAACTGTTTTTT,CASSPRREGEKLFF
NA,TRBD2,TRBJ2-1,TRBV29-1,TGCAGCGTTCGGGGGAGTGGGGGAGGGTACAATGAGCAGTTCTTC,CSVRGSGGGYNEQFF
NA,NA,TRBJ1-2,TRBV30,TGTGCCTGGAGTGTACTGGAGGGTTCGGGCTACACCTTC,CAWSVLEGSGYTF
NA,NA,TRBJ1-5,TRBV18,TGTGCCAGCTCACCATTCGGGAATCAGCCCCAGCATTTT,CASSPFGNQPQHF
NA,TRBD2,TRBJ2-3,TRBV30,TGTGCCCGCGGACTAGCGGGCACAGATACGCAGTATTTT,CARGLAGTDTQYF
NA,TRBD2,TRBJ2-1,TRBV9,TGTGCCAGCAGCGGAGTCAAACTAGCGGGAGTCTCGAATGAGCAGTTCTTC,CASSGVKLAGVSNEQFF
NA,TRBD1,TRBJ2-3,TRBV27,TGTGCCAGCAGTTTTGGACAGGGCCGCACAGATACGCAGTATTTT,CASSFGQGRTDTQYF
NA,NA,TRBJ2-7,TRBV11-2,TGTGCCAGCAGCAACAAAGACGAGCAGTACTTC,CASSNKDEQYF
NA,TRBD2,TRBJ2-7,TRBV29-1,TGCAGCGTTGGTGCGGGGGTGGGGGAGCAGTACTTC,CSVGAGVGEQYF
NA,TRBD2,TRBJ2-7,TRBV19,TGTGCCAGTAGTGGCTCCGGGACTAGGGGCTACGAGCAGTACTTC,CASSGSGTRGYEQYF
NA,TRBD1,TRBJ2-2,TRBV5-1,TGCGCCAGCAGCGCATCCCCGGGACAGTGGAACACCGGGGAGCTGTTTTTT,CASSASPGQWNTGELFF
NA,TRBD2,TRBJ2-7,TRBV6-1,TGTGCCAGCAGCGAACACAATGGACTAGTCGGGAAAGTCGAGCAGTACTTC,CASSEHNGLVGKVEQYF
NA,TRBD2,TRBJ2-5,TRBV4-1,TGCGCCAGCAGCCAAGATCGTGGTAGCGGGGAGACCCAGTACTTC,CASSQDRGSGETQYF
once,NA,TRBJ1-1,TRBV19,TGTGCCAGTAGTCACCCCTCAGGCCTGAACACTGAAGCTTTCTTT,CASSHPSGLNTEAFF
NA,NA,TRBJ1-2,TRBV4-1,TGCGCCAGCAGCCAAAGTCAGTGGGGGCTCAGCAGGGATGGCTACACCTTC,CASSQSQWGLSRDGYTF
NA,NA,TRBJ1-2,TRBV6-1,TGTGCCAGCAGTGAGCACAGGAACTATGGCTACACCTTC,CASSEHRNYGYTF
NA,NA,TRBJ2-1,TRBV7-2,TGTGCCAGCAGCTCCGCTGGAGGGATTGAGCAGTTCTTC,CASSSAGGIEQFF
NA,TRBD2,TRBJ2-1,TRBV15,TGTGCCACCAGCAGGCCCAGCGGGGTCTACAATGAGCAGTTCTTC,CATSRPSGVYNEQFF
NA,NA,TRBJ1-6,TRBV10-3,TGTGCCATCAGCCCACTTGACAGCCTCAACTATAATTCACCCCTCCACTTT,CAISPLDSLNYNSPLHF
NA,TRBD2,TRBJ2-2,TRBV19,TGTGCCGCTCACAGCGGGAGAATGGTCGGGGAGCTGTTTTTT,CAAHSGRMVGELFF
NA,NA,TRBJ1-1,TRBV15,TGTGCCACCAGCAGAGATCGGGTAGGTGGCGCTGAAGCTTTCTTT,CATSRDRVGGAEAFF
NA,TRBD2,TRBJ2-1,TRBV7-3,TGTGCCAGCAGCTTAAATGCGGGAGGGAATGAGCAGTTCTTC,CASSLNAGGNEQFF
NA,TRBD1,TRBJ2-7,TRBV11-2,TGTGCCAGCAGCTTGAACAGGGGGGAAATCTACGAGCAGTACTTC,CASSLNRGEIYEQYF
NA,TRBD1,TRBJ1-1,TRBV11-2,TGTGCCAGCAGCTTAGATACCTTCAGGGGGCGCAAGGCTGAAGCTTTCTTT,CASSLDTFRGRKAEAFF
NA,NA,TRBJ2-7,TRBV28,TGTGCCAGCAGACTACAATCCTACGAGCAGTACTTC,CASRLQSYEQYF
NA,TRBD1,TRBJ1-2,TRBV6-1,TGTGCCAGCAGTGCGAGACGGCACAGACGGGACAGGGGGAACTATGGCTACACCTTC,CASSARRHRRDRGNYGYTF
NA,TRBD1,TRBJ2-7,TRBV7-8,TGTGCCAGCAGCTTAGTCCAGGGGGACCGGTACTTC,CASSLVQGDRYF
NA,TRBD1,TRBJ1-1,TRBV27,TGTGCCAGCAGTCCCCGAAGCACAGGGGCGCTGAACACTGAAGCTTTCTTT,CASSPRSTGALNTEAFF
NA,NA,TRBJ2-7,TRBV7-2,NA,CASRAESGRAEEQYF
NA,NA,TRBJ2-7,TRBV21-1,TGTGCCAGCAGCGTCATCTCAGGGGACAGGTGCTACGAGCAGTACTTC,CASSVISGDRCYEQYF
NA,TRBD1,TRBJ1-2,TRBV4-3,TGCGCCAGCAGCCTAGAGACAGGGTTCGGTGGCTACACCTTC,CASSLETGFGGYTF